This record looks at one TCR beta chain sequence and its context. Its specific antigen is unknown. No much larger clone is present one base from it, and per-base qualities are unavailable. The collaborating institutions used their own protocols to collect whole blood in K2EDTA tubes. Collaborator samples were shipped for TCRbeta analysis as frozen whole blood, isolated PBMCs, or DNA extracted from either sample type. The CDR3 holds 10 amino acids from the cysteine to the phenylalanine. The retained sequence is limited to the CDR3, 30 bases, with the frame set at the first base. A distance of 2 bases separates the germline ends of V and J, which lose 4 bases and 4 bases respectively. Per the germline V gene (reference sequence), DFQATT is the CDR1 and SNEGSKA is the CDR2. These data originate in a study of blood T cell repertoires in COVID-19 (TCRdb year 2020). Turning to the overall study: Collaborator samples came from the United States, Italy and Spain and covered acute and convalescent phases of COVID-19. The material from the prospective study consisted of cDNA or gDNA derived from T cells, B-cell-depleted T cells, or PBMCs. Subjects who had been exposed to COVID-19, were actively infected with it, or had recovered from it provided the deeply sampled blood TCRbeta repertoires that made up the dataset. The repertoires were released in a freely available public database meant as a resource for research on the immune response to SARS-CoV-2. The samples were drawn from two sources: the first 160 participants of the ongoing ImmuneRACE study, and over 1,000 subjects contributed by 6 global collaborators. A de-identified subject ID, COVID-19 status, age in years and sex were almost always included in the sample metadata. Where available, HLA class I and class II types were obtained from metadata supplied by the sample provider rather than from assay-based typing.

TCRbeta CDR3 regions were amplified from genomic DNA using the immunoSEQ Assay, a bias-controlled multiplex PCR. In the paper's pipeline: Nucleated cell counts per sample were estimated from amplification of reference gene primers within the assay. Sequence reads were collapsed and filtered to measure the absolute abundance of every unique TCRbeta CDR3 rearrangement. For each sample, productive Simpson clonality was calculated as the square root of Simpson's diversity index across productive rearrangements. TCRdb holds this immuneACCESS table with in-frame rearrangements only. Some clones are missing; in checked studies, unresolved V genes explain under half, and the rest has no known cause. V and J calls and clone size are given by that table; D and trimming were obtained from the DNA. The sample table contains approximately 90,000 clones; only one count was recorded for around four fifths of them. Approximately 10% of the sample is in the top ten clones.

Study-wide findings and limitations: How much clinical and demographic metadata was included differed by source and by participant, and the metadata was provided uncurated.

Sequences were obtained from peripheral blood. This receptor was taken from a man between 65 and 80 years old with acute or convalescent COVID-19. The chain employs TRBV20-1 and TRBJ2-1, with the D gene uncertain. The sequenced DNA is TGCAGTGCTACGTACAATGAGCAGTTCTTC. The translation is CSATYNEQFF.